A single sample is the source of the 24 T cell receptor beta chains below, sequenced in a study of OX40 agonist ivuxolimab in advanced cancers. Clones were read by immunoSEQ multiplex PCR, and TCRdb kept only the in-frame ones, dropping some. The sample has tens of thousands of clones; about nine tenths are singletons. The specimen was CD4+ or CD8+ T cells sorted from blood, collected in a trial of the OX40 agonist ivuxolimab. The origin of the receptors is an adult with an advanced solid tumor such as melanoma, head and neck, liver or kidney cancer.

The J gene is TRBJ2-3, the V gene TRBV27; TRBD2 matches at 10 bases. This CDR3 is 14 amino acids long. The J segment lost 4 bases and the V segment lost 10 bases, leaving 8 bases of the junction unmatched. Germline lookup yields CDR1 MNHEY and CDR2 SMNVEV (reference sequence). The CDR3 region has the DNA TGTGCCACCAGACAGCGGGGGGGACCAGATACGCAGTATTTT. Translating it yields CATRQRGGPDTQYF.

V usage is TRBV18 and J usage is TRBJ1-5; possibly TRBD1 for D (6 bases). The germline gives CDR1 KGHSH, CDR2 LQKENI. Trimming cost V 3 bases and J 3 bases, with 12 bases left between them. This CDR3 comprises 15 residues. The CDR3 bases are TGTGCCAGCTCACCCCAGGGGAACAACAATCAGCCCCAGCATTTT. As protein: CASSPQGNNNQPQHF.

For the CDR3, the DNA is TGTGCCGGCGGGGCGTTGCATAATGAAAAACTGTTTTTT. Amino acid sequence: CAGGALHNEKLFF. This chain links TRBV7-9 with TRBJ1-4; possibly TRBD1 for D (5 bases). Germline V lookup: CDR1 SEHNR, CDR2 FQNEAQ (reference sequence). Trimming pared 11 bases from V and 4 bases from J, leaving 14 bases between. This CDR3 is 13 amino acids long.

Written as DNA, the CDR3 is TGCGCCAGCAGCCAGCGGACAGGCGGACCTAACTATGGCTACACCTTC. Translation gives CASSQRTGGPNYGYTF. The chain joins TRBV4-1 to TRBJ1-2, with 7 bases lining up with TRBD1. Germline V gene lookup returns CDR1 MGHRA and CDR2 YSYEKL. Unmatched junction bases numbered 7, after V lost 3 bases and J lost 0 bases. The length of the CDR3 is 16 residues.

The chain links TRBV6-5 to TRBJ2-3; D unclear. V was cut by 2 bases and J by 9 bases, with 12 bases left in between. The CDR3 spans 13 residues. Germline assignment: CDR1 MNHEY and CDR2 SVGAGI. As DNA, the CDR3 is TGTGCCAGCAGTTACATGCCTCAATCCACGCAGTATTTT. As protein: CASSYMPQSTQYF.

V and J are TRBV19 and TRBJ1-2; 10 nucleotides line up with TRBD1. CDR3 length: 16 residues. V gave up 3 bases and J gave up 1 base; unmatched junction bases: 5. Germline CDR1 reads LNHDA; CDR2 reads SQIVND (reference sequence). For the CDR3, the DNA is TGTGCCAGTAGTATCCCTCGGACAGGGGGTAACTATGGCTACACCTTC. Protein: CASSIPRTGGNYGYTF.

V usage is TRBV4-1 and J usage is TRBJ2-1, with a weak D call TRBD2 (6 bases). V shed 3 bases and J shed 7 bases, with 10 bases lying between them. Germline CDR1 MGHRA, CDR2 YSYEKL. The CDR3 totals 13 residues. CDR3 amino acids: CASSHPSGNEQFF. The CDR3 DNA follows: TGCGCCAGCAGCCATCCCAGCGGGAATGAGCAGTTCTTC.

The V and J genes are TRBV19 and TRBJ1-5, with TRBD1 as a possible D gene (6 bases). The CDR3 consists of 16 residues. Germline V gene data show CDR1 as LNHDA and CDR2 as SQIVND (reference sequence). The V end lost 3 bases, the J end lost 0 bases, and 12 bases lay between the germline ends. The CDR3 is CASSMDSPYSNQPQHF. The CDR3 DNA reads TGTGCCAGTAGTATGGACAGCCCTTATAGCAATCAGCCCCAGCATTTT.

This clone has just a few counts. CDR3: CASSEGSSQQYF. CDR3 sequence (DNA): TGTGCCAGCAGTGAAGGGTCTTCTCAGCAGTACTTC. The gene calls are TRBV25-1 and TRBJ2-7; D uncertain. From germline, CDR1 is MGHDK and CDR2 SYGVNS. This CDR3 has 12 residues. V was clipped by 2 bases and J by 8 bases, with 10 bases between them.

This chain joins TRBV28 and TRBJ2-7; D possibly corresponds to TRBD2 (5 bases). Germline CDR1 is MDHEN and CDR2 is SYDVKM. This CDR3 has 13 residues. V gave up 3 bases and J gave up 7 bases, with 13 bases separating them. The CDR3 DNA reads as TGTGCCAGCAGTTTCGGGGTCCGGGAAGAGCAGTACTTC. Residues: CASSFGVREEQYF.

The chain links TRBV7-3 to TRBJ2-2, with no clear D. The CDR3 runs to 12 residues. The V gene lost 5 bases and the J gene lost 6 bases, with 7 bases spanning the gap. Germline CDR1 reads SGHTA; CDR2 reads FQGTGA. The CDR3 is CASSPGAGELFF. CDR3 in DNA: TGTGCCAGCAGCCCCGGTGCCGGGGAGCTGTTTTTT.

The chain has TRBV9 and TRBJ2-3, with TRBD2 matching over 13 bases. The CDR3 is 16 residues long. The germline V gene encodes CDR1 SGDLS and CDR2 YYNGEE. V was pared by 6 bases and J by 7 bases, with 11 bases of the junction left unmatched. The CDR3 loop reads CASTPGLAGWMNTQYF. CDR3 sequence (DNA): TGTGCCAGCACCCCGGGACTAGCGGGATGGATGAATACGCAGTATTTT.

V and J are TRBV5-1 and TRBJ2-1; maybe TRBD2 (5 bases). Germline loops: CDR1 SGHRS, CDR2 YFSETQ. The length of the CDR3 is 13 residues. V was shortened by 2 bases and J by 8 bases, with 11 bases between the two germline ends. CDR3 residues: CASSFSGNYEQFF. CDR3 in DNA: TGCGCCAGCAGCTTCTCCGGGAACTATGAGCAGTTCTTC.

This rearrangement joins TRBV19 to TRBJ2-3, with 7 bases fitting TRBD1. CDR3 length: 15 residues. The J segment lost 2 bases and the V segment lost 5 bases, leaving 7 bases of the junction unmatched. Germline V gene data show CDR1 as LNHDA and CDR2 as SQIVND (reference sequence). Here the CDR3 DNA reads TGTGCCAGTAGTGAAAGACAGGGCCCCACAGATACGCAGTATTTT. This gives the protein CASSERQGPTDTQYF.

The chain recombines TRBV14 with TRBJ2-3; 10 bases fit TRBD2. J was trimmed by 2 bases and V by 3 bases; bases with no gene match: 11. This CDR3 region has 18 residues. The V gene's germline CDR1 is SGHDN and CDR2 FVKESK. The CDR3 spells CASSQKAALAGDTDTQYF. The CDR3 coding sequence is TGTGCCAGCAGCCAGAAGGCCGCTCTAGCGGGGGACACAGATACGCAGTATTTT.

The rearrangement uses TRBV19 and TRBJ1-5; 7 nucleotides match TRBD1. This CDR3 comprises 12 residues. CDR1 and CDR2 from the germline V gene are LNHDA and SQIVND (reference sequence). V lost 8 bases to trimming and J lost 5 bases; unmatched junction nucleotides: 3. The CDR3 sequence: CASRQGDQPQHF. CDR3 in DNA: TGTGCCAGTCGACAGGGAGATCAGCCCCAGCATTTT.

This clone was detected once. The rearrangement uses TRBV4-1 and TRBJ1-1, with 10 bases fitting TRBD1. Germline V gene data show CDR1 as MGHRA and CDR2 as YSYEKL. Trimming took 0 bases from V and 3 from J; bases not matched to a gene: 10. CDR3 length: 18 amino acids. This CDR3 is CASSQERTGTGVDTEAFF. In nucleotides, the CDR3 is TGCGCCAGCAGCCAAGAACGAACCGGGACAGGGGTTGACACTGAAGCTTTCTTT.

CDR3 region: CASSFRVNYGYTF. CDR3 in DNA: TGTGCCAGCAGCTTCAGGGTGAACTATGGCTACACCTTC. The chain employs TRBV11-2 and TRBJ1-2; possibly TRBD1 for D (5 bases). Between the trimmed V and J ends, which lost 3 bases and 2 bases, there was a span of 7 bases. This CDR3 region has 13 residues. Germline V lookup: CDR1 SGHAT, CDR2 FQNNGV.

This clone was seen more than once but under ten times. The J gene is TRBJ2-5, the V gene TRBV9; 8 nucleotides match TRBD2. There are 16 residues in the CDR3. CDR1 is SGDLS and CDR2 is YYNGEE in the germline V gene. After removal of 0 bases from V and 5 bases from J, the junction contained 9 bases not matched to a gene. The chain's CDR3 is CASSVGEAGDGETQYF. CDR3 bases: TGTGCCAGCAGCGTAGGGGAAGCGGGGGACGGGGAGACCCAGTACTTC.

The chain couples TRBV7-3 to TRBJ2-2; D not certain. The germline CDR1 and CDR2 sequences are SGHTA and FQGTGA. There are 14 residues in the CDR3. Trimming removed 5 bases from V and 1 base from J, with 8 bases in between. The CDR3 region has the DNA TGTGCCAGCAGCCCCCAATGGAACACCGGGGAGCTGTTTTTT. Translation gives CASSPQWNTGELFF.

Written as DNA, the CDR3 is TGTGCCAGCTCACCTGGACAGGGAAGAATCTATGGCTACACCTTC. Translating it yields CASSPGQGRIYGYTF. The V call is TRBV18, the J call TRBJ1-2; 8 bases fit TRBD1. CDR3 size: 15 residues. Germline loops: CDR1 KGHSH, CDR2 LQKENI. Trimming cost V 3 bases and J 4 bases; bases outside gene matches: 7. The full variable domain, its missing parts supplied by reference TRBV18 and TRBJ1-2, is NAGVMQNPRHLVRRRGQEARLRCSPMKGHSHVYWYRQLPEEGLKFMVYLQKENIIDESGMPKERFSAEFPKEGPSILRIQQVVRGDSAAYFCASSPGQGRIYGYTFGSGTRLTVV.

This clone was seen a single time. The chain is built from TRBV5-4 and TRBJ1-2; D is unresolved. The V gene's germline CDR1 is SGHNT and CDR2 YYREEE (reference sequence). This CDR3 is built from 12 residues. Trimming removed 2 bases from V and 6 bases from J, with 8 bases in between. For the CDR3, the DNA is TGTGCCAGCAGCTTTGACTGGAATGGCTACACCTTC. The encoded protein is CASSFDWNGYTF. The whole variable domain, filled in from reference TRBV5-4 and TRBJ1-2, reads ETGVTQSPTHLIKTRGQQVTLRCSSQSGHNTVSWYQQALGQGPQFIFQYYREEENGRGNFPPRFSGLQFPNYSSELNVNALELDDSALYLCASSFDWNGYTFGSGTRLTVV.

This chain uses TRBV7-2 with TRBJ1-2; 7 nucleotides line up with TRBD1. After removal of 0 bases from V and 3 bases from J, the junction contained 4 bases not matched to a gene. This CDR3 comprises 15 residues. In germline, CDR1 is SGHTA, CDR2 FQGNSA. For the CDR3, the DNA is TGTGCCAGCAGCTTAGCGACAGGGCCCTACTATGGCTACACCTTC. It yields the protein CASSLATGPYYGYTF.

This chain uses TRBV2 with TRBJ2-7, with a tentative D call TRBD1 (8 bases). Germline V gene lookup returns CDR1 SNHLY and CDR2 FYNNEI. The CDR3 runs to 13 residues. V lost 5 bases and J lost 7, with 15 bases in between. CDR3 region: CASSRQGRGEQYV. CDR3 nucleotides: TGTGCCAGCAGTCGACAGGGGCGGGGGGAGCAGTACGTC.